These 32 T cell receptor beta chains share one sample of origin, sequenced in a study of CD8+ T cells in alopecia areata. Sequencing used cDNA as its template, made by extracting RNA and reverse transcribing it. The table came from immunoSEQ multiplex PCR; TCRdb's copy has only in-frame clones and leaves some out. Counted here are 80,000 to 100,000 clones, about 40% occurring once; the ten biggest clones make up almost 0.8%. The sample was CD4+ T cells sorted from blood. Receptor source: a human donor with alopecia areata.

This clone turned up a few times. V and J are TRBV29-1 and TRBJ2-7; D is possibly TRBD2 (5 bases). Trimming left V 5 bases short and J 3 bases short, with 11 bases between. The germline gives CDR1 SQVTM, CDR2 ANQGSEA. The CDR3 is 12 amino acids. CDR3 amino acids: CSVRLASYEQYF. The CDR3 DNA is TGCAGCGTTCGGCTAGCTAGCTACGAGCAGTACTTC.

The chain has TRBV30 and TRBJ2-3; 12 positions match TRBD1. The V segment lost 5 bases and the J segment 3 bases; nucleotides outside the gene matches: 6. The CDR3 covers 15 residues. Germline V gene lookup returns CDR1 GTSNPN and CDR2 SVGIG (reference sequence). CDR3 residues: CAWWDRGRSTDTQYF. CDR3 sequence (DNA): TGTGCCTGGTGGGACAGGGGGCGGTCGACAGATACGCAGTATTTT.

The CDR3 spells CASSLSAQGNNEQFF. DNA of the CDR3: TGTGCCAGCAGCTTATCAGCCCAGGGGAACAATGAGCAGTTCTTC. The chain recombines TRBV11-3 with TRBJ2-1, with TRBD1 as a possible D gene (6 bases). Trimming removed 2 bases from V and 5 bases from J, with 13 bases in between. Germline CDR1 SGHNT, CDR2 YENEEA. The CDR3 extends over 15 amino acids.

The chain is built from TRBV7-2 and TRBJ1-6; 10 positions match TRBD1. The CDR3 is made up of 15 amino acids. Germline CDR1 reads SGHTA; CDR2 reads FQGNSA. The ends lost 7 bases at V and 6 bases at J; junction bases unmatched: 6. The CDR3, as DNA: TGTGCCAGCAACTGGGACAGGGGACTTAATTCACCCCTCCACTTT. This gives the protein CASNWDRGLNSPLHF.

A few counts support this clone. The chain joins TRBV29-1 to TRBJ2-3; 9 nucleotides line up with TRBD1. The CDR3 spans 15 residues. CDR1 is SQVTM, CDR2 ANQGSEA, per germline. The junction had 8 bases not matched to a gene; V was cut back by 3 bases and J by 4 bases. CDR3 nucleotides: TGCAGCGTTGACGGGACAGGGTTTATGCCAGATACGCAGTATTTT. It translates to CSVDGTGFMPDTQYF.

This rearrangement joins TRBV27 to TRBJ2-7; possibly TRBD1 for D (6 bases). The CDR3 is 15 amino acids. Germline assignment: CDR1 MNHEY and CDR2 SMNVEV (reference sequence). V was shortened by 3 bases and J by 0 bases, with 12 bases between the two germline ends. CDR3 in amino acids: CASSLTGQSSYEQYF. The CDR3 region has the DNA TGTGCCAGCAGTTTGACTGGACAGAGCTCCTACGAGCAGTACTTC.

The chain links TRBV28 to TRBJ1-1; D possibly corresponds to TRBD1 (6 bases). The CDR3 covers 14 residues. Trimming stripped 4 bases from V and 1 base from J, with 10 bases between. Germline V gene data show CDR1 as MDHEN and CDR2 as SYDVKM. The CDR3 region is CASSSPQGNTEAFF. The CDR3, as DNA: TGTGCCAGCAGTTCCCCACAGGGGAACACTGAAGCTTTCTTT.

The V and J genes are TRBV4-2 and TRBJ1-2; 7 nucleotides line up with TRBD1. The CDR3 runs 12 residues. Germline V gives CDR1 LGHNA, CDR2 YNFKEQ. The V segment lost 3 bases and the J segment 10 bases; nucleotides outside the gene matches: 5. CDR3: CASSQRTGDYTF. CDR3 in DNA: TGTGCCAGCAGCCAGAGGACAGGAGACTACACCTTC.

This sequence joins TRBV29-1 and TRBJ2-5; TRBD2 agrees at 9 bases. Germline assignment: CDR1 SQVTM and CDR2 ANQGSEA. V shed 5 bases and J 1 base; nucleotides not matched to a gene: 2. The CDR3 is made up of 13 amino acids. The CDR3 nucleotides are TGCAGCGTTTCTAGCGGGACCCAAGAGACCCAGTACTTC. Protein sequence: CSVSSGTQETQYF.

In the case of this clone: The sample contains more than one DNA sequence encoding this CDR3. Here the CDR3 DNA reads TGTGCCTGGAGTGTTCGTGAGGAGACCCAGTACTTC. This translates into CAWSVREETQYF. This chain connects TRBV30 to TRBJ2-5; the D is unclear. This CDR3 region has 12 residues. V was cut by 0 bases and J by 5 bases, with 7 bases left in between. In germline, CDR1 is GTSNPN, CDR2 SVGIG (reference sequence).

The chain employs TRBV5-4 and TRBJ2-1; 9 bases are a match to TRBD1. The CDR3 is 15 residues long. The V gene end was trimmed by 4 bases and the J gene end by 7 bases; junction bases not matched to a gene: 9. In germline, CDR1 is SGHNT, CDR2 YYREEE (reference sequence). The CDR3 loop is CASSLDRGIRNEQFF. The CDR3 coding sequence is TGTGCCAGCAGCCTGGACAGGGGAATTCGGAATGAGCAGTTCTTC.

The J gene is TRBJ2-3, the V gene TRBV7-9; maybe TRBD2 (6 bases). V lost 4 bases, J lost 1 base, and 12 bases lay in between. CDR3 length equals 15 residues. Germline V gives CDR1 SEHNR, CDR2 FQNEAQ (reference sequence). The CDR3 nucleotides read TGTGCCAGCAGCTCCTTAGCGGCCCGCACAGATACGCAGTATTTT. It translates to CASSSLAARTDTQYF.

This chain links TRBV29-1 with TRBJ2-7, with 9 bases aligning to TRBD1. There are 13 residues in the CDR3. J was trimmed by 5 bases and V by 7 bases; bases with no gene match: 9. Germline V gene sequence: CDR1 SQVTM, CDR2 ANQGSEA. Here the CDR3 DNA reads TGCAGCGCCTCCGGGACAGGGCGTGACGAGCAGTACTTC. Translated: CSASGTGRDEQYF.

The rearrangement joins TRBV29-1 to TRBJ2-1, with 14 bases matching TRBD2. Losses at the gene ends were 7 bases for V and 9 bases for J; bases not matched to a gene: 8. CDR1 SQVTM and CDR2 ANQGSEA come from the germline V gene. This CDR3 is built from 14 residues. CDR3 sequence reads: CSAARLAGGIEQFF. CDR3 in DNA: TGCAGCGCAGCCCGACTAGCGGGAGGGATTGAGCAGTTCTTC.

Concerning this clone: Distinct nucleotide sequences in the sample also encode this CDR3. The CDR3 sequence is CAWSVRGDQPQHF. The CDR3 coding sequence is TGTGCCTGGAGTGTACGCGGCGATCAGCCCCAGCATTTT. J is TRBJ1-5 and V is TRBV30; D ambiguous. Germline lookup yields CDR1 GTSNPN and CDR2 SVGIG (reference sequence). Trimming shortened V by 0 bases and J by 5 bases, and 8 bases separated the two germline ends. This CDR3 spans 13 amino acids.

This clone was detected a few times. The chain carries TRBV7-3 and TRBJ2-5; the match to TRBD2 covers 10 bases. CDR1 is SGHTA, CDR2 FQGTGA, per germline. CDR3 length: 17 amino acids. V lost 2 bases, J lost 5 bases, and 11 bases stayed unmatched. The CDR3 loop reads CASSLQPASGGVETQYF. CDR3 nucleotide sequence: TGTGCCAGCAGCTTACAACCGGCTAGCGGGGGTGTGGAGACCCAGTACTTC.

This clone was observed a handful of times. The chain links TRBV2 to TRBJ2-7; no firm D call. V lost 1 base and J 0 bases, leaving 7 bases between the germline ends. This CDR3 spans 14 amino acids. Germline V gives CDR1 SNHLY, CDR2 FYNNEI. CDR3 loop: CASSEVHDSYEQYF. The DNA for the CDR3 is TGTGCCAGCAGTGAAGTTCACGACTCCTACGAGCAGTACTTC.

This clone was picked up one time. This sequence joins TRBV30 and TRBJ2-2; D is unclear. V was trimmed by 2 bases and J by 4 bases, leaving 8 bases between them. Germline values: CDR1 GTSNPN, CDR2 SVGIG (reference sequence). The CDR3 covers 13 residues. In DNA, the CDR3 is TGTGCCTGGAGTCCTAGGATCACCGGGGAGCTGTTTTTT. Translating gives CAWSPRITGELFF.

The chain joins TRBV28 to TRBJ2-7; D call uncertain. Germline-derived CDR1 and CDR2 are MDHEN and SYDVKM. Trimming took 6 bases from V and 2 from J, leaving 11 bases between them. This CDR3 spans 13 amino acids. The CDR3 loop is CASSPSSPYEQYF. Here the CDR3 DNA reads TGTGCCAGCAGCCCATCCTCCCCCTACGAGCAGTACTTC.

The table lists this clone with a few counts. CDR3 nucleotide sequence: TGTGCCAGCAGCTTAAGCACAGATACGCAGTATTTT. Protein sequence: CASSLSTDTQYF. The chain recombines TRBV5-6 with TRBJ2-3; D unclear. This CDR3 contains 12 residues. Germline CDR1 and CDR2: SGHDT and YYEEEE. The V gene lost 2 bases and the J gene lost 0 bases, with 1 base spanning the gap.

The chain is built from TRBV23-1 and TRBJ1-2, with D uncertain. TRBV23-1 belongs to the ORF category, with a function that is uncertain. V was cut by 0 bases and J by 4 bases, with 9 bases left in between. The CDR3 has 14 residues. CDR3 amino acids: CASSQSIPLYGYTF. The CDR3 bases are TGCGCCAGCAGTCAATCGATCCCCCTCTATGGCTACACCTTC.

This clone was counted between two and nine times. The chain is built from TRBV29-1 and TRBJ1-2; D uncertain. Germline CDR1 and CDR2: SQVTM and ANQGSEA. The CDR3 sequence is 13 residues long. Between the trimmed V and J ends, which lost 6 bases and 0 bases, there was a span of 11 bases. This CDR3 reads CSVEGRANYGYTF. CDR3 in DNA: TGCAGCGTCGAGGGAAGAGCTAACTATGGCTACACCTTC.

In this sample, this clone turned up a few times. The genes are TRBV29-1 and TRBJ1-5; tentative D call: TRBD1 (6 bases). The CDR3 length is 14 residues. Trimming took 6 bases from V and 1 from J, leaving 13 bases between them. The germline CDR1 and CDR2 sequences are SQVTM and ANQGSEA. CDR3 nucleotides: TGCAGCGTAAAGGACAGCACAAGCAATCAGCCCCAGCATTTT. Residues: CSVKDSTSNQPQHF.

V usage is TRBV30 and J usage is TRBJ2-4, with D maybe TRBD2 (5 bases). The CDR3 is 12 amino acids. V was shortened by 2 bases and J by 11 bases, with 13 bases between the two germline ends. Germline loops: CDR1 GTSNPN, CDR2 SVGIG (reference sequence). The CDR3 loop is CAWSTTAAFQYF. CDR3 bases: TGTGCCTGGAGTACAACAGCGGCTTTTCAGTACTTC.

In its sample, this clone was seen a few times. This chain connects TRBV29-1 to TRBJ2-1, with 10 bases that match TRBD2. The V segment lost 2 bases and the J segment 6 bases; nucleotides outside the gene matches: 4. This CDR3 contains 14 residues. Germline CDR1 is SQVTM and CDR2 is ANQGSEA. The CDR3: CSVELAGAINEQFF. In DNA, the CDR3 is TGCAGCGTTGAACTAGCGGGGGCCATCAATGAGCAGTTCTTC.

This sequence joins TRBV29-1 and TRBJ2-1; tentative D call: TRBD2 (6 bases). Germline V gene lookup returns CDR1 SQVTM and CDR2 ANQGSEA. The CDR3 contains 13 residues. V dropped 7 bases and J dropped 0 bases, with 10 bases sitting between them. The CDR3 coding sequence is TGCAGCGCACGGGGGAGCTCCTACAATGAGCAGTTCTTC. Protein sequence: CSARGSSYNEQFF.

The chain combines TRBV23-1 with TRBJ2-7; no firm D call. TRBV23-1 counts as an open reading frame of uncertain function. The V and J ends lost 0 bases and 6 bases respectively, with 9 bases between them. CDR3 size: 13 residues. The CDR3 coding sequence is TGCGCCAGCAGTCAATCCGCCCTTGGCGAGCAGTACTTC. Amino acids: CASSQSALGEQYF.

The chain links TRBV28 to TRBJ2-5, with 9 bases aligning to TRBD2. Germline V gene lookup returns CDR1 MDHEN and CDR2 SYDVKM. With V trimmed by 2 bases and J by 5 bases, 12 bases remained unmatched. The CDR3 covers 17 residues. Written as DNA, the CDR3 is TGTGCCAGCAGTTTAGCCGCAGGGCTAGCGGGACCCGAGACCCAGTACTTC. This sequence encodes CASSLAAGLAGPETQYF.

The J gene is TRBJ1-1, the V gene TRBV29-1, with TRBD1 as a possible D gene (6 bases). V was trimmed by 4 bases and J by 1 base, leaving 10 bases between them. The CDR3 spans 13 residues. Germline lookup yields CDR1 SQVTM and CDR2 ANQGSEA. CDR3: CSVVRGGNTEAFF. The CDR3 nucleotides are TGCAGCGTTGTCAGGGGTGGGAACACTGAAGCTTTCTTT.

J is TRBJ2-5 and V is TRBV5-1, with TRBD2 identical over 11 bases. The CDR3 spans 15 residues. J lost 1 base, V lost 5 bases, and 4 bases had no gene match. Germline V CDR1 and CDR2: SGHRS, YFSETQ. The DNA of the CDR3 is TGCGCCAGCAGGGATCTAGCGGGGGGCCAAGAGACCCAGTACTTC. Its protein product is CASRDLAGGQETQYF.

The chain recombines TRBV30 with TRBJ2-6; D uncertain. The ends were cut back, 3 bases at V and 0 bases at J, with 6 bases in the middle. Per the germline V gene, CDR1 is GTSNPN and CDR2 is SVGIG (reference sequence). There are 14 residues in the CDR3. CDR3 nucleotides: TGTGCCTGGAGCGATGTCTCTGGGGCCAACGTCCTGACTTTC. It is translated as CAWSDVSGANVLTF. Filled out from reference TRBV30 and TRBJ2-6, the complete variable domain reads SQTIHQWPATLVQPVGSPLSLECTVEGTSNPNLYWYRQAAGRGLQLLFYSVGIGQISSEVPQNLSASRPQDRQFILSSKKLLLSDSGFYLCAWSDVSGANVLTFGAGSRLTVL.

The rearrangement links TRBV6-6 to TRBJ1-2; no firm D call. Germline V gives CDR1 MNHNY, CDR2 SVGAGI (reference sequence). V was shortened by 8 bases and J by 6 bases, with 7 bases between the two germline ends. This CDR3 comprises 10 residues. CDR3 nucleotides: TGTGCCAGCGGGCAGGATGGCTACACCTTC. It translates to CASGQDGYTF.